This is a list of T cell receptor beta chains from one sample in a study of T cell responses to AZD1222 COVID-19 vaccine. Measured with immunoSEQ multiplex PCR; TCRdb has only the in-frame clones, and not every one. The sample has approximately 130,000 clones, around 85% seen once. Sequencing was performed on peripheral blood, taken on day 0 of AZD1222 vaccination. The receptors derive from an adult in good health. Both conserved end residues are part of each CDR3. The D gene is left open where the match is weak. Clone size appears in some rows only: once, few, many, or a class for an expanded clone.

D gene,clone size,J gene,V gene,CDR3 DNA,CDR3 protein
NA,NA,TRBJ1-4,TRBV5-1,TGCGCCAGCAGCTTACCAGGGAACGGTGAAAAACTGTTTTTT,CASSLPGNGEKLFF
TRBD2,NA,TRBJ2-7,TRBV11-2,TGTGCCAGCAGCTTATCACTCGGGGGGTCTTCCGAGCAGTACTTC,CASSLSLGGSSEQYF
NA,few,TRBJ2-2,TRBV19,TGTGCCAGTAGTGCTGGGGGCTCCACCGGGGAGCTGTTTTTT,CASSAGGSTGELFF
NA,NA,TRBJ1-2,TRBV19,TGTGCCAGTAGTAGACAGACAGACGAGACGAGTGGCTACACCTTC,CASSRQTDETSGYTF
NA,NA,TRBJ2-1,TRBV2,TGTGCCAGCAGTGACGTCGGGAGTCATGAGCAGTTCTTC,CASSDVGSHEQFF
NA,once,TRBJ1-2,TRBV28,TGTGCCACCGGGGGCGCGATAGGCTACACCTTC,CATGGAIGYTF
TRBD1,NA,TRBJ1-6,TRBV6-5,TGTGCCAGCAGTTACTCGTTGGGACAGGGTAATTCACCCCTCCACTTT,CASSYSLGQGNSPLHF
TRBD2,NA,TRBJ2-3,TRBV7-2,TGTGCCAGCAGCCCACCAGGACTAGCGGGAGGAGTGGATACGCAGTATTTT,CASSPPGLAGGVDTQYF
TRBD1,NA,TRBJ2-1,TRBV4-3,TGCGCCAGCAGCCGGATGGGACAGGGCCTATACAATGAGCAGTTCTTC,CASSRMGQGLYNEQFF
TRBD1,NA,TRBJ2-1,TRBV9,TGTGCCAGCAGCGTAGCCCTTGCGGGACAGGGGGCCAACGAGCAGTTCTTC,CASSVALAGQGANEQFF
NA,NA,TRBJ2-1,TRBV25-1,TGTGCCAGCAGTGAAGCCGGTCGGGACAAACGACATGAGCAGTTCTTC,CASSEAGRDKRHEQFF
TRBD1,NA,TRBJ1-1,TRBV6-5,TGTGCCAGCCTTGGGACAGTGAACACTGAAGCTTTCTTT,CASLGTVNTEAFF
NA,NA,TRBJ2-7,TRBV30,TGTGCCTGGAGTGCGTTTGACCGGGACAAGCAGTACTTC,CAWSAFDRDKQYF
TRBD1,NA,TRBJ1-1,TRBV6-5,TGTGCCAGCAGTTTCGGACAGGGGGCTACTGAAGCTTTCTTT,CASSFGQGATEAFF
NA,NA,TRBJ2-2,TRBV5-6,TGTGCCAGCAGCTTGATGGGGGGACCCCTAACCGGGGAGCTGTTTTTT,CASSLMGGPLTGELFF
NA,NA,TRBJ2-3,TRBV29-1,TGCAGCGTTGAAGATATTCTCACTGGGGGAACAGATACGCAGTATTTT,CSVEDILTGGTDTQYF
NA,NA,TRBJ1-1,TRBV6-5,TGTGCCAGCAGTTACCTTCAGGGGCACACTGAAGCTTTCTTT,CASSYLQGHTEAFF
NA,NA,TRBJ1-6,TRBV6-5,TGTGCCAGCAGTCGTGACAAACTACGGTCACCCCTCCACTTT,CASSRDKLRSPLHF
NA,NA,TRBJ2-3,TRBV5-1,TGCGCCAGCAGCTTGGCCCTGACAGCCACAGATACGCAGTATTTT,CASSLALTATDTQYF
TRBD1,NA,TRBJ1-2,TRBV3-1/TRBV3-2,TGTGCCAGCAGCCCACAGGGGGCGCGTGGCTACACCTTC,CASSPQGARGYTF
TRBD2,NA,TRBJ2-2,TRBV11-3,TGTGCCACCAGGCGGGAGAGGGCCGGGGAGCTGTTTTTT,CATRRERAGELFF
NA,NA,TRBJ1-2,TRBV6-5,TGTGCCAGCAGTTACTCTGCTAACTATGGCTACACCTTC,CASSYSANYGYTF
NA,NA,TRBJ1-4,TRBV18,TGTGCCAGCTCACCTTCTGGCGAGGGACTGTTTTTT,CASSPSGEGLFF
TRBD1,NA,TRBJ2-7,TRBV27,TGTGCCAGCAGTACCGCGACCCGGGACAGGGTTTACGAGCAGTACTTC,CASSTATRDRVYEQYF
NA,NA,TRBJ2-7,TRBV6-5,TGTGCCAGCAGTTACCTTAGAGGGAACGAGCAGTACTTC,CASSYLRGNEQYF
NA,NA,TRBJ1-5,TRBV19,TGTGCCAGTAGTATAGCCAGACTCAATCAGCCCCAGCATTTT,CASSIARLNQPQHF
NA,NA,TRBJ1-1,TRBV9,TGTGCCAGCAGCGTAAGTTCGGGGGGAAACACTGAAGCTTTCTTT,CASSVSSGGNTEAFF
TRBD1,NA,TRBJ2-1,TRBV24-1,TGTGCCACCAGTGACACGACAGGGACGTCTACGAATGAGCAGTTCTTC,CATSDTTGTSTNEQFF
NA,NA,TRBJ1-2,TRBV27,TGTGCCAGCAATTCAGGGGCTGGGGGCTACACCTTC,CASNSGAGGYTF
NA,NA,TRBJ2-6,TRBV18,TGTGCCAGCTCACCACCAAATCCTTCCAGAAGCTCTGGGGCCAACGTCCTGACTTTC,CASSPPNPSRSSGANVLTF
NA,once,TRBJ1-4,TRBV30,TGTGCCTGGCGACAGGACGATGAAAAACTGTTTTTT,CAWRQDDEKLFF
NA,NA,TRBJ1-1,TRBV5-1,TGCGCCAGCAGCTTGAACGGGCTGGGGACTGAAGCTTTCTTT,CASSLNGLGTEAFF
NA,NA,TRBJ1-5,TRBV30,TGTGCCTGGAGCGGACAGCAGGATCAGCCCCAGCATTTT,CAWSGQQDQPQHF
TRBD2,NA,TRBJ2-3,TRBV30,TGTGCCTGGCGAGCGGGAGGGCCGACAGATACGCAGTATTTT,CAWRAGGPTDTQYF
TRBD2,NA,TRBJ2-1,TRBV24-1,TGTGCCACCAGTGATACAGCGGGAGGCCACAGATATGAGCAGTTCTTC,CATSDTAGGHRYEQFF
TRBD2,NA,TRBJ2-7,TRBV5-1,TGCGCCAGCAGCTTGGGCGGGAGTCTCTACGAGCAGTACTTC,CASSLGGSLYEQYF
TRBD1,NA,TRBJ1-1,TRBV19,TGTGCCAGTAGTGGGGGACAGGGGCAAGAAGCTTTCTTT,CASSGGQGQEAFF
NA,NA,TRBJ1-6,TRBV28,TGTGCCAGCAGTTTAGCTTCACCCCTCCACTTT,CASSLASPLHF
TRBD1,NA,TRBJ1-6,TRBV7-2,TGTGCCAGCAGCTTACAGGGGGCCTCCTATAATTCACCCCTCCACTTT,CASSLQGASYNSPLHF
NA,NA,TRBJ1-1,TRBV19,TGTGCCAGTAGTATACAGGGTGGTACTGAAGCTTTCTTT,CASSIQGGTEAFF
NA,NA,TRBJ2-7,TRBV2,TGTGCCAGCATCCCATCCCAAATACGCTACGAGCAGTACTTC,CASIPSQIRYEQYF
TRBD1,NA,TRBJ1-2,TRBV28,TGTGCCAGCAGACTAACAGGGGGACAGGGGACCTATGGCTACACCTTC,CASRLTGGQGTYGYTF
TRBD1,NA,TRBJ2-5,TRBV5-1,TGCGCCAGCAGCCCCGGGACAGCCCAAGAGACCCAGTACTTC,CASSPGTAQETQYF
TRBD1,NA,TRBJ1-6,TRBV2,TGTGCCAGCAGTTTTCGACAGGGGAATAATTCACCCCTCCACTTT,CASSFRQGNNSPLHF
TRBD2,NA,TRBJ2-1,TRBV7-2,TGTGCCAGCAGTCGAGGACTAGCGGGAGTCAATGAGCAGTTCTTC,CASSRGLAGVNEQFF
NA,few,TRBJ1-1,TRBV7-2,TGTGCCAGCAGCTTAGGGCCTAGGAACACTGAAGCTTTCTTT,CASSLGPRNTEAFF